Below are 19 T cell receptor beta chains sequenced from a single sample in a study of glioma-infiltrating T cells. The iRepertoire nested amplicon-rescue multiplex PCR amplified TCR alpha and beta CDR3s from RNA. One entry per CDR3 protein, called by TCRdb with MiXCR from the multiplex PCR reads. The profile covers some 190,000 distinct CDR3 sequences, with roughly a third appearing a single time and around 20% taken by the ten largest. The sample comprised glioma tissue, nonneoplastic brain tissue, or PBMCs (not recorded which). These receptors were obtained from a human donor with low-grade glioma or glioblastoma, undergoing nonglioma brain surgery, or in good health (not recorded which).

With regard to this clonotype: A much more abundant neighbour one base away suggests this may be a read error. This chain joins TRBV7-9 and TRBJ2-7; D gene ambiguous. This CDR3 contains 10 residues. Germline CDR1 reads SEHNR; CDR2 reads FQNEAQ (reference sequence). V was cut by 7 bases and J by 4 bases, with 5 bases left in between. CDR3 bases: TGTGCCAGCATCGCGTACGAGCAGTACTTC. This translates into CASIAYEQYF.

This clonotype was seen at least ten times. The rearrangement links TRBV29-1 to TRBJ1-1; unclear D gene. Germline V gives CDR1 SQVTM, CDR2 ANQGSEA. The CDR3 has 12 residues. Trimming pared 6 bases from V and 0 bases from J, leaving 8 bases between. CDR3: CSVQKLNTEAFF. CDR3 in DNA: TGCAGCGTCCAAAAATTGAACACTGAAGCTTTCTTT.

A note on this clonotype: This may come from a read error, since a much larger clone is one base off. The chain couples TRBV7-9 to TRBJ2-7; 13 bases match TRBD2. Germline V gene data show CDR1 as SEHNR and CDR2 as FQNEAQ (reference sequence). There are 18 residues in the CDR3. The CDR3: CASNHAGTSGKSSYKQYF. In DNA, the CDR3 is TGTGCCAGCAACCACGCCGGGACTAGCGGGAAGAGCTCCTACAAGCAGTACTTC.

Ten or more counts support this clonotype. The chain recombines TRBV6-5 with TRBJ2-7; unclear D gene. The CDR3 is 13 amino acids. From germline, CDR1 is MNHEY and CDR2 SVGAGI. Trimming removed 0 bases at V and 9 bases at J, with 12 bases between. CDR3 protein: CASSYSGPARQYF. Here the CDR3 DNA reads TGTGCCAGCAGTTACTCCGGACCCGCCCGGCAGTACTTC.

There are many counts of this clonotype. An end of the junction differs from the germline gene, which may be a read error. V gene TRBV10-3 combines with J gene TRBJ1-2; TRBD1 aligns across 12 bases. Germline V gene sequence: CDR1 ENHRY, CDR2 SYGVKD. The length of the CDR3 is 11 residues. The CDR3 coding sequence is TGTGCCATCAGCATGGGACAGGGGGCCGCATTC. It is translated as CAISMGQGAAF.

The CDR3, as DNA: TGTGCCAGCAGCTTGAAGAGGGCCACCACAGATACGCAGTATTTT. Its protein is CASSLKRATTDTQYF. The V gene is TRBV5-6, the J gene TRBJ2-3, with D possibly matching TRBD2 (5 bases). V was clipped by 1 base and J by 2 bases, with 11 bases between them. The CDR3 has 15 residues. Germline lookup yields CDR1 SGHDT and CDR2 YYEEEE.

This clonotype has ten or more counts. As DNA, the CDR3 is TGTGCCAGCACCGGGACAGGGGGAAACACCATATATTTT. It is translated as CASTGTGGNTIYF. V and J are TRBV6-1 and TRBJ1-3, with TRBD1 matching 9 bases. V gave up 7 bases and J gave up 4 bases; unmatched junction bases: 2. The germline V gene has CDR1 MNHNS and CDR2 SASEGT. The CDR3 runs 13 residues.

This clonotype was recorded at least ten times. The CDR3 region has the DNA TGTGCCAGCAGTTACTCCGAGACAGTAGACGAGCAGTACTTC. Translation gives CASSYSETVDEQYF. This chain connects TRBV6-5 to TRBJ2-7; possibly TRBD1 for D (5 bases). Deletions cut 0 bases from V and 5 bases from J, with 11 bases between. Germline CDR1 MNHEY, CDR2 SVGAGI. The CDR3 is 14 residues long.

This clonotype was counted between two and nine times. The gene calls are TRBV3-1 and TRBJ2-7; 12 bases line up with TRBD2. V trimming: 4 bases; J trimming: 1 base; junction bases outside the gene matches: 2. The CDR3 has 15 amino acids. Looked up from germline, CDR1 is LGHDT and CDR2 is YNNKEL (reference sequence). CDR3 nucleotides: TGTGCCAGCAGCCCGACTAGCGGGGGTTCCTACGAGCAGTACTTC. It specifies CASSPTSGGSYEQYF.

J is TRBJ1-2 and V is TRBV29-1; D remains unclear. The germline V gene has CDR1 SQVTM and CDR2 ANQGSEA. The CDR3 consists of 11 residues. V was clipped by 3 bases and J by 9 bases, with 11 bases between them. DNA for the CDR3: TGCAGCGTTGACGGTTTCTACAGCTACACCTTC. This codes for CSVDGFYSYTF.

For this clonotype: A clone one base away is much larger, so this may be a read error. The rearrangement joins TRBV5-1 to TRBJ2-1; 7 bases are a match to TRBD1. CDR1 is SGHRS and CDR2 is YFSETQ in the germline V gene. Trimming removed 2 bases from V and 7 bases from J; junction bases left unmatched: 12. The CDR3 runs 16 residues. CDR3 DNA: TGCGCCAGCAGCTTATCTCCGACAGGGCTGGGGAATGAGCAGTTCTTC. Residues: CASSLSPTGLGNEQFF.

At least ten counts were recorded for this clonotype. The gene calls are TRBV20-1 and TRBJ2-2; no firm D call. Germline V gene data show CDR1 as DFQATT and CDR2 as SNEGSKA (reference sequence). The CDR3 spans 14 residues. The V and J ends lost 0 bases and 1 base respectively, with 6 bases between them. DNA for the CDR3: TGCAGTGCTAGAGATGGGCTGAACACCGGGGAGCTGTTTTTT. Residues: CSARDGLNTGELFF.

This clonotype was seen more than once but under ten times. An end of the junction differs from the germline gene, which may be a read error. The chain uses TRBV20-1 and TRBJ2-3; TRBD2 matches at 7 bases. The CDR3 loop spans 15 amino acids. Germline V gives CDR1 DFQATT, CDR2 SNEGSKA (reference sequence). CDR3 residues: CSAESGTSSIDTQYF. The CDR3 bases are TGCAGTGCTGAAAGCGGGACCTCTAGCATAGATACGCAGTATTTT.

Turning to this clonotype: This may come from a read error, since a much larger clone is one base off. The J gene is TRBJ2-7, the V gene TRBV4-1; D not resolved. From germline, CDR1 is MGHRA and CDR2 YSYEKL. CDR3 size: 15 residues. Here the CDR3 DNA reads TGCGCCAGCAGCGAAGATTTGGGCATCTCCTACGAGCAGTACTTC. It codes for CASSEDLGISYEQYF.

To note about this clonotype: A read error may explain this, as a much larger clone is one base away. V gene TRBV27 combines with J gene TRBJ2-1; D is tentatively TRBD1 or TRBD2 (6 bases each). Looked up from germline, CDR1 is MNHEY and CDR2 is SMNVEV (reference sequence). CDR3 length equals 15 residues. CDR3 DNA: TGTGCCACCAGTGACCGACAGGATCGCGGGAATGAGAAGTTCTTC. Its translation is CATSDRQDRGNEKFF.

The CDR3: CASSYGRTSGYNEQFF. DNA for the CDR3: TGTGCCAGCAGTTACGGCCGGACTAGCGGGTACAATGAGCAGTTCTTC. This rearrangement joins TRBV6-6 to TRBJ2-1, with TRBD2 matching 11 bases. Germline lookup yields CDR1 MNHNY and CDR2 SVGAGI (reference sequence). The length of the CDR3 is 16 residues. Trimming cost V 2 bases and J 4 bases; bases outside gene matches: 4.

In this sample, this clonotype turned up many times. The rearrangement joins TRBV7-9 to TRBJ1-1; the match to TRBD1 covers 7 bases. The CDR3 loop spans 14 amino acids. Looked up from germline, CDR1 is SEHNR and CDR2 is FQNEAQ (reference sequence). Trimming cost V 3 bases and J 0 bases; bases outside gene matches: 1. In nucleotides, the CDR3 is TGTGCCAGCAGCTTCGGACAGGTGAACACTGAAGCTTTCTTT. Its translation: CASSFGQVNTEAFF.

Concerning this clonotype: A much larger clone differs by one base, so this may be a read error. The V and J genes are TRBV6-6 and TRBJ2-7; no clear D gene. Per germline, CDR1 MNHNY and CDR2 SVGAGI (reference sequence). The CDR3 loop spans 18 amino acids. V was shortened by 0 bases and J by 0 bases, with 18 bases between the two germline ends. DNA for the CDR3: TGTGCCAGCAGTTACTCGAGCGTCCACGGACCAGGCTCCTACGAGCAGTACTTC. Residues: CASSYSSVHGPGSYEQYF.

A remark on this clonotype: A much bigger clone sits one base away, suggesting this may be a read error. The rearrangement uses TRBV19 and TRBJ2-1, with D perhaps matching TRBD2 (5 bases). Trimming removed 3 bases at V and 6 bases at J, with 12 bases between. The CDR3 length is 14 residues. In germline, CDR1 is LNHDA, CDR2 SQIVND (reference sequence). The CDR3 nucleotides are TGTGCCAGTAGTATCACGGGATGGCCCAATGAGCAGTTCTTC. It codes for CASSITGWPNEQFF.